Included here is one T cell receptor (beta chain) sequence, with context. The antigen is unknown. Method: immunoSEQ multiplex PCR; TCRdb's copy keeps in-frame clones and lacks some. The sample holds about 66,000 clones, around four fifths seen once. V lost 1 base, J lost 10 bases, and 8 bases lay in between. This CDR3 contains 11 residues. Germline V gene data show CDR1 as GTSNPN and CDR2 as SVGIG (reference sequence). This entry is derived from a study of radiotherapy plus CTLA-4 blockade in lung cancer. Turning to the study itself: Objective response was observed in roughly a sixth of patients, and disease control in roughly 33%. Study results and limitations: Clones derived from tumor TCRs expanded in blood after radiotherapy plus ipilimumab. How blood T cell clones changed early, along with interferon-beta, reportedly forecast response best.

Focal radiation and CTLA-4 blockade (ipilimumab) were tested in chemo-refractory metastatic non-small-cell lung cancer patients. The clonotype comes from a human donor with non-small cell lung cancer who had a partial response to radiotherapy plus ipilimumab. This rearrangement joins TRBV30 to TRBJ2-1; D uncertain. Material: peripheral blood, obtained from a patient treated with radiotherapy plus ipilimumab. CDR3 sequence reads: CAWSGAWEQFF. In DNA form, the CDR3 reads TGTGCCTGGAGTGGCGCGTGGGAGCAGTTCTTC.